The entry below gives a single TCR beta chain sequence along with its context. Trimming removed 2 bases from V and 3 bases from J, with 5 bases in between. Germline loops: CDR1 KGHSH, CDR2 LQKENI. The CDR3 has 12 amino acids. These data come from a study of cytomegalovirus exposure and HLA in healthy donors. The PCR ran on 60 Vbeta and 13 Jbeta primers. Sequenced by immunoSEQ multiplex PCR; TCRdb stores in-frame clones only, minus some. The sample shows 100,000 to 150,000 clones, 74% of them seen only once. The specimen sequenced was PBMCs. The chain employs TRBV18 and TRBJ2-7; D might be TRBD1 (5 bases). The TCR was taken from a woman aged 45-65 years in good health and CMV-seropositive. The CDR3 is CASSPGHYEQYF. The CDR3 region has the DNA TGTGCCAGCTCACCAGGACACTACGAGCAGTACTTC.